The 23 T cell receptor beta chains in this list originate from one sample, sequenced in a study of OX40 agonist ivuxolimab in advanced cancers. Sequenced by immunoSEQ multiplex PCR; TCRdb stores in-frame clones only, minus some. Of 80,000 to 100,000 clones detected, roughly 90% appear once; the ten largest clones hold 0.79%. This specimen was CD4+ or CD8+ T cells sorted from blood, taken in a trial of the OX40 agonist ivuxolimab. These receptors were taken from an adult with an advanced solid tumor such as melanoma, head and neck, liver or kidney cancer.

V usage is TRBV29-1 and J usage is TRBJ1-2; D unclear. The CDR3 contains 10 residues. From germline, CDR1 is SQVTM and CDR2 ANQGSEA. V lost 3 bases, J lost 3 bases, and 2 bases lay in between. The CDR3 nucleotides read TGCAGCGTTGATGACTATGGCTACACCTTC. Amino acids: CSVDDYGYTF.

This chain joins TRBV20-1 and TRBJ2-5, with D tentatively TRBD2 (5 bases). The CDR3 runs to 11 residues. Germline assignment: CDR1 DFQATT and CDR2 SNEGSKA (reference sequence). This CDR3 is CSTPGVETQYF. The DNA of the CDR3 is TGCAGCACCCCCGGGGTTGAGACCCAGTACTTC.

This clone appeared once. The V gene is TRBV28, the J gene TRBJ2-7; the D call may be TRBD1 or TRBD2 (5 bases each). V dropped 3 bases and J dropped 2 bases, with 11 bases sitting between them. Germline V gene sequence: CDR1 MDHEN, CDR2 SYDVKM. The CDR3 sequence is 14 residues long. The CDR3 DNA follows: TGTGCCAGCAGTTTTACGGGACGGACCTACGAGCAGTACTTC. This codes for CASSFTGRTYEQYF.

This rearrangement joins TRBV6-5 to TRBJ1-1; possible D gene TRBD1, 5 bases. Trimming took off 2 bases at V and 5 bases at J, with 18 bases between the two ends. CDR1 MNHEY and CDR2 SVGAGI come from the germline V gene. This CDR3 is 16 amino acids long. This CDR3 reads CASSYGGSGKKTEAFF. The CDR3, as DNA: TGTGCCAGCAGTTACGGGGGTAGTGGTAAGAAGACTGAAGCTTTCTTT.

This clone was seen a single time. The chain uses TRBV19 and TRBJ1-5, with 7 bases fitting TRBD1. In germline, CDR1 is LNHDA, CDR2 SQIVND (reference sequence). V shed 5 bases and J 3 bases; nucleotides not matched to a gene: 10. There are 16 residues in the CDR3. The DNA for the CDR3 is TGTGCCAGTAGTGCCGCGGGAGACAGGGACAATCAGCCCCAGCATTTT. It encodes CASSAAGDRDNQPQHF.

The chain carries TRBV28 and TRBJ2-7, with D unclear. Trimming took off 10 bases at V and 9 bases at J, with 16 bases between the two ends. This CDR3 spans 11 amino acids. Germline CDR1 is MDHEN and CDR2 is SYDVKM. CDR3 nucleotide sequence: TGTGCCACCGTATCCCTAGAGGCGCAGTACTTC. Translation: CATVSLEAQYF.

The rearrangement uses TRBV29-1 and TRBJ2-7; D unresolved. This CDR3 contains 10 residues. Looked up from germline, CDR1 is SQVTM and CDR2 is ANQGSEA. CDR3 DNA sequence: TGCAGTGTGTGGTTGGGCGAGCAGTACTTC. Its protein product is CSVWLGEQYF.

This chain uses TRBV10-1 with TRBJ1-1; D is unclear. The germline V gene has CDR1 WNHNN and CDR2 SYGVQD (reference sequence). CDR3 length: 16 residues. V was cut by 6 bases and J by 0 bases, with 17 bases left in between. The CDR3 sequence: CASSPEGRPLNTEAFF. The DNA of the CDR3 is TGCGCCAGCAGCCCCGAAGGCCGCCCCTTGAACACTGAAGCTTTCTTT.

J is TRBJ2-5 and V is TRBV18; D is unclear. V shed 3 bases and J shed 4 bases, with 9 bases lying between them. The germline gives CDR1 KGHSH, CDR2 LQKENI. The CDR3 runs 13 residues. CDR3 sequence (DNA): TGTGCCAGCTCACCCAACTCGAGAGAGACCCAGTACTTC. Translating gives CASSPNSRETQYF.

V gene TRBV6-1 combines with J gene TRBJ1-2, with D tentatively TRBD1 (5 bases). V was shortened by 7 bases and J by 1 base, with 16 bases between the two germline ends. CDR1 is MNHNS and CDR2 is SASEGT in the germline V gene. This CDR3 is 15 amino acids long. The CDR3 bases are TGTGCCAGCACTTTAATGGTGGGGGTTAACTATGGCTACACCTTC. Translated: CASTLMVGVNYGYTF.

CDR3 loop: CASSSENSNEQFF. The DNA for the CDR3 is TGCGCCAGCAGCTCCGAAAACTCGAATGAGCAGTTCTTC. V usage is TRBV5-1 and J usage is TRBJ2-1; D unresolved. There are 13 residues in the CDR3. V was trimmed by 3 bases and J by 7 bases, leaving 11 bases between them. Germline CDR1 is SGHRS and CDR2 is YFSETQ.

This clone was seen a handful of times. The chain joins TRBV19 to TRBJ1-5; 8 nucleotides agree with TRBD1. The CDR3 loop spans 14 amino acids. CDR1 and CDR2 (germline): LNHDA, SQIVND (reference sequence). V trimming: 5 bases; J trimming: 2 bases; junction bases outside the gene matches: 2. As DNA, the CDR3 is TGTGCCAGTAGTGTGGACAGGGGCAATCAGCCCCAGCATTTT. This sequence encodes CASSVDRGNQPQHF.

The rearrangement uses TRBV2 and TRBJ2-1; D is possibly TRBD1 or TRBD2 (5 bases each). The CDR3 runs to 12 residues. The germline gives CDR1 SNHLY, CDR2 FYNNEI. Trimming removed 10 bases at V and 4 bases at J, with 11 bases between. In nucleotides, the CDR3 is TGTGCCACCGGGACGGATTACAATGAGCAGTTCTTC. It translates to CATGTDYNEQFF.

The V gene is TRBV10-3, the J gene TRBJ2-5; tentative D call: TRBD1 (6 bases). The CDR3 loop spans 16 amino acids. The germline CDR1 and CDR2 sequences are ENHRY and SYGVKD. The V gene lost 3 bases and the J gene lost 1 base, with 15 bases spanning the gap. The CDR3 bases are TGTGCCATCAGTGAAGGACAGTGGAACTTCCAAGAGACCCAGTACTTC. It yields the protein CAISEGQWNFQETQYF.

CDR3 protein: CASSRGGHQETQYF. Here the CDR3 DNA reads TGTGCCAGCTCACGCGGGGGGCACCAAGAGACCCAGTACTTC. The genes are TRBV18 and TRBJ2-5, with TRBD2 matching 8 bases. The junction had 1 base not matched to a gene; V was cut back by 4 bases and J by 0 bases. Germline V gene lookup returns CDR1 KGHSH and CDR2 LQKENI. The CDR3 covers 14 residues. Based on the CDR3 plus reference TRBV18 and TRBJ2-5, the full variable domain is NAGVMQNPRHLVRRRGQEARLRCSPMKGHSHVYWYRQLPEEGLKFMVYLQKENIIDESGMPKERFSAEFPKEGPSILRIQQVVRGDSAAYFCASSRGGHQETQYFGPGTRLLVL.

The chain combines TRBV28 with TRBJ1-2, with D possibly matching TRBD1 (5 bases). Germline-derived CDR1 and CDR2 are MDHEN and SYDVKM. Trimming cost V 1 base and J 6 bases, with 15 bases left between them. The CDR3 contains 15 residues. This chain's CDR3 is CASSLSAVLGDGYTF. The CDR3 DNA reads TGTGCCAGCAGTTTATCTGCAGTACTGGGGGATGGCTACACCTTC.

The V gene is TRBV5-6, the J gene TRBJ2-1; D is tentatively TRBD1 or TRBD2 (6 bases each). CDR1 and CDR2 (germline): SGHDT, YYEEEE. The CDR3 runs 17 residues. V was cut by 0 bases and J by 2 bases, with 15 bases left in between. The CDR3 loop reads CASSLGVGGSTYNEQFF. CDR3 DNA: TGTGCCAGCAGCTTGGGGGTCGGGGGCTCTACCTACAATGAGCAGTTCTTC.

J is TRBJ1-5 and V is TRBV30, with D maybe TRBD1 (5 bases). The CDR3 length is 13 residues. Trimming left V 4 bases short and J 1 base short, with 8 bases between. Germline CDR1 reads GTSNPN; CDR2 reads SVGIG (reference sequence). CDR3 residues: CAWNGGSNQPQHF. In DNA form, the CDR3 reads TGTGCCTGGAATGGGGGGAGCAATCAGCCCCAGCATTTT.

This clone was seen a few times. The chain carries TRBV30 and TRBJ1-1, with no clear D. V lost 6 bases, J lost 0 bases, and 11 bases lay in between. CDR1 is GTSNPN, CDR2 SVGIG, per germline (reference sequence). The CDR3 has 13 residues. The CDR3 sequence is CACQVLLNTEAFF. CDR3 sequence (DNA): TGTGCCTGCCAGGTCTTACTGAACACTGAAGCTTTCTTT.

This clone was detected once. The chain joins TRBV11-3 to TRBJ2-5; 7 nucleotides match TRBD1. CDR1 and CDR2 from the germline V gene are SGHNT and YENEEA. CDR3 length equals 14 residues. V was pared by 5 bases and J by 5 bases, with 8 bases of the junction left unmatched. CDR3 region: CASSRGQERETQYF. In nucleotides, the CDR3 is TGTGCCAGCAGCCGCGGACAGGAGCGGGAGACCCAGTACTTC. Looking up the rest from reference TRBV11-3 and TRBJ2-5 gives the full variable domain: EAGVVQSPRYKIIEKKQPVAFWCNPISGHNTLYWYLQNLGQGPELLIRYENEEAVDDSQLPKDRFSAERLKGVDSTLKIQPAELGDSAVYLCASSRGQERETQYFGPGTRLLVL.

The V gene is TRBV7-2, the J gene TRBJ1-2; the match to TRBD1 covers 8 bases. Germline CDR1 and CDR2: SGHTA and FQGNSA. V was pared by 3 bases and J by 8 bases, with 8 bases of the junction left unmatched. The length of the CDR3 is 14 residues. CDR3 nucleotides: TGTGCCAGCAGCTTCGGACAGGGCCACGAAGGCTACACCTTC. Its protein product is CASSFGQGHEGYTF.

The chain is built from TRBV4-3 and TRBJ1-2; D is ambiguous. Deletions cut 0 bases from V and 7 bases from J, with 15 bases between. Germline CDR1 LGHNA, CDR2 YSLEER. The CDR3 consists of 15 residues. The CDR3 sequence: CASSQDHRVLVGYTF. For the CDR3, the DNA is TGCGCCAGCAGCCAAGATCATCGGGTTTTAGTTGGCTACACCTTC.

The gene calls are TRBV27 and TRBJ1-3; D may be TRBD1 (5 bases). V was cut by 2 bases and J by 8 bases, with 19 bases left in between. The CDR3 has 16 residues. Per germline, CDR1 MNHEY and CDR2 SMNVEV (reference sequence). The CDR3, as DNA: TGTGCCAGCAGTTTACCCTGCGGTCAGGGAGGATACACCATATATTTT. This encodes CASSLPCGQGGYTIYF.